These 22 T cell receptor beta chains were sequenced from one sample in a study of T cell repertoires in cytomegalovirus infection. A single record per CDR3 protein comes from TCRdb applying MiXCR to the reads. The profile shows more than 350,000 distinct CDR3 sequences, about a third of them singletons. Sequencing was done on a sample of PBMCs. Receptors were obtained from a human donor in good health (CMV status not recorded). Some clones in this sample may be carry-over from other donors' samples.

Turning to this clonotype: A much larger clone lies a single base off, so this may be a read error. This chain uses TRBV6-5 with TRBJ1-1; 7 nucleotides line up with TRBD1. Germline-derived CDR1 and CDR2 are MNHEY and SVGAGI. The CDR3 is 16 residues long. CDR3 nucleotide sequence: TGTGTCAGCAGTGAATTCGGGGGGACAGCGAACACTGAAGCTTTCTTT. It specifies CVSSEFGGTANTEAFF.

CDR3 in amino acids: CASSGGVRNQPQHF. CDR3 nucleotide sequence: TGTGCCAGCAGTGGTGGGGTGCGTAACCAGCCCCAGCATTTT. This chain links TRBV6-1 with TRBJ1-5; D remains ambiguous. CDR1 MNHNS and CDR2 SASEGT come from the germline V gene. This CDR3 comprises 14 residues. V shed 4 bases and J shed 7 bases, with 14 bases lying between them.

J is TRBJ1-4 and V is TRBV15; D gene uncertain. CDR3 size: 13 residues. With 0 bases removed from V and 4 bases from J, the gap between germline ends came to 3 bases. CDR1 and CDR2 from the germline V gene are LNHNV and YYDKDF (reference sequence). The CDR3 sequence is CATSRDINEKLFF. Here the CDR3 DNA reads TGTGCCACCAGCAGAGATATTAATGAAAAACTGTTTTTT.

The chain joins TRBV30 to TRBJ1-4; 9 bases align to TRBD1. The CDR3 is 15 amino acids. The J segment lost 8 bases and the V segment lost 8 bases, leaving 15 bases of the junction unmatched. Germline-derived CDR1 and CDR2 are GTSNPN and SVGIG (reference sequence). The CDR3 bases are TGTGCCACTCTACCTCCGGGACAGGGTCAAGAAAAACTGTTTTTT. This encodes CATLPPGQGQEKLFF. The full variable domain, with the rest looked up from reference TRBV30 and TRBJ1-4, is SQTIHQWPATLVQPVGSPLSLECTVEGTSNPNLYWYRQAAGRGLQLLFYSVGIGQISSEVPQNLSASRPQDRQFILSSKKLLLSDSGFYLCATLPPGQGQEKLFFGSGTQLSVL.

This clonotype occurred many times. The chain couples TRBV7-6 to TRBJ1-6, with TRBD1 matching over 7 bases. CDR1 is SGHVS, CDR2 FNYEAQ, per germline. This CDR3 has 17 residues. V trimming: 1 base; J trimming: 9 bases; junction bases outside the gene matches: 12. CDR3: CASSLEGPGQIISPLHF. CDR3 sequence (DNA): TGTGCCAGCAGCTTAGAAGGACCGGGACAGATAATTTCACCCCTCCACTTT.

The chain employs TRBV4-1 and TRBJ1-4; the match to TRBD1 covers 8 bases. Germline trimming cut 1 base from V and 6 bases from J; bases unmatched to any gene: 10. Germline CDR1 is MGHRA and CDR2 is YSYEKL. The CDR3 length is 17 residues. The CDR3 sequence: CASSQGPVGQGYEKLFF. DNA for the CDR3: TGCGCCAGCAGCCAAGGTCCTGTAGGACAGGGTTATGAAAAACTGTTTTTT.

This clonotype was seen many times. The V call is TRBV7-2, the J call TRBJ2-5; 15 positions agree with TRBD2. This CDR3 region has 20 residues. The germline V gene encodes CDR1 SGHTA and CDR2 FQGNSA. Trimming cost V 4 bases and J 5 bases; bases outside gene matches: 17. The CDR3: CASSSPRGLAGGGSLETQYF. CDR3 nucleotide sequence: TGTGCCAGCAGCTCTCCACGTGGACTAGCGGGGGGGGGTAGTCTGGAGACCCAGTACTTC.

A few counts support this clonotype. The rearrangement uses TRBV19 and TRBJ1-5; tentatively, D is TRBD1 (6 bases). Trimming pared 3 bases from V and 7 bases from J, leaving 16 bases between. The germline V gene encodes CDR1 LNHDA and CDR2 SQIVND (reference sequence). The CDR3 totals 15 residues. The CDR3 DNA reads TGTGCCAGTAGTATTGGCGACCTCGGGGGCCAGCCCCAGCATTTT. Encoded protein: CASSIGDLGGQPQHF. Full variable domain (remainder filled in from reference TRBV19 and TRBJ1-5): DGGITQSPKYLFRKEGQNVTLSCEQNLNHDAMYWYRQDPGQGLRLIYYSQIVNDFQKGDIAEGYSVSREKKESFPLTVTSAQKNPTAFYLCASSIGDLGGQPQHFGDGTRLSIL.

This clonotype came up many times. This chain connects TRBV7-2 to TRBJ1-2, with 8 nucleotides matching TRBD1. V lost 5 bases to trimming and J lost 5 bases; unmatched junction nucleotides: 7. In germline, CDR1 is SGHTA, CDR2 FQGNSA. The CDR3 loop spans 14 amino acids. DNA for the CDR3: TGTGCCAGCAGCCTACAGGGGGTTCGGTATGGCTACACCTTC. Protein product: CASSLQGVRYGYTF.

The V and J genes are TRBV29-1 and TRBJ1-1; 11 positions match TRBD1. Per germline, CDR1 SQVTM and CDR2 ANQGSEA. The CDR3 extends over 14 amino acids. V trimming: 6 bases; J trimming: 4 bases; junction bases outside the gene matches: 7. In DNA form, the CDR3 reads TGCAGCGTATACGCCGGGACAGGGGGCACTGAAGCTTTCTTT. Translated, it gives CSVYAGTGGTEAFF.

This clonotype was picked up a small number of times. This chain connects TRBV6-7 to TRBJ1-2; TRBD1 aligns across 8 bases. TRBV6-7 is an ORF, and what it does is uncertain. This CDR3 spans 16 amino acids. J gave up 6 bases and V 2 bases, and 11 bases lay outside the gene matches. CDR3 DNA: TGTGCCAGCAGTTACGCCCAGGGGGCCCCTAGAAATGGCTACACCTTC. This sequence encodes CASSYAQGAPRNGYTF.

This rearrangement joins TRBV6-7 to TRBJ2-7; D not certain. TRBV6-7 is sorted into the ORF group, with uncertain function. This CDR3 is built from 14 residues. Trimming shortened V by 9 bases and J by 0 bases, and 15 bases separated the two germline ends. CDR3 in amino acids: CARRSVPSSYEQYF. CDR3 DNA: TGTGCCAGACGATCGGTTCCAAGCTCCTACGAGCAGTACTTC.

This clonotype was observed a handful of times. CDR3 nucleotides: TGTGCCACCAGTGTCGGACTAGCGGGGGGCGAGGAGCAGTTCTTC. Protein product: CATSVGLAGGEEQFF. The chain has TRBV24-1 and TRBJ2-1; 14 bases match TRBD2. The CDR3 spans 15 residues. After removal of 5 bases from V and 10 bases from J, the junction contained 6 bases not matched to a gene. Germline V gene sequence: CDR1 KGHDR, CDR2 SFDVKD.

This clonotype was counted between two and nine times. The V and J genes are TRBV12-5 and TRBJ1-1; tentative D call: TRBD1 (5 bases). Per germline, CDR1 LGHNT and CDR2 FRNRAP. The V gene lost 3 bases and the J gene lost 0 bases, with 14 bases spanning the gap. The CDR3 sequence is 16 residues long. The CDR3 region has the DNA TGTGCTAGTGGTTTATATCAGGGATCAGTGAACACTGAAGCTTTCTTT. Residues: CASGLYQGSVNTEAFF.

As for this clonotype: The CDR3 does not close with the conserved phenylalanine or tryptophan, likely indicating a read error. The chain links TRBV4-1 to TRBJ2-1, with 10 bases aligning to TRBD2. Germline V gene lookup returns CDR1 MGHRA and CDR2 YSYEKL. The CDR3 contains 16 residues. V lost 0 bases, J lost 4 bases, and 3 bases stayed unmatched. DNA of the CDR3: TGCGCCAGCAGCCAAGAGCTAGCGGGGGCTTACAATGAGCAGTTCTTA. Translated: CASSQELAGAYNEQFL.

About this clonotype: The conserved phenylalanine or tryptophan normally closing the CDR3 is absent here, so this likely arose from a read error. The chain has TRBV6-5 and TRBJ2-5, with TRBD2 matching 8 bases. The germline CDR1 and CDR2 sequences are MNHEY and SVGAGI. There are 15 residues in the CDR3. The V and J ends lost 2 bases and 5 bases, in that order; junction bases with no gene match: 7. The CDR3 sequence: CASSYGTGGHETQYL. The CDR3 DNA reads TGTGCCAGCAGTTACGGAACGGGGGGGCACGAGACCCAGTACTTA.

The chain joins TRBV7-9 to TRBJ1-5; no reliable D call. This CDR3 is built from 15 residues. Germline V CDR1 and CDR2: SEHNR, FQNEAQ (reference sequence). V was shortened by 1 base and J by 4 bases, with 11 bases between the two germline ends. CDR3 residues: CASSLGTIANQPQHF. CDR3 bases: TGTGCCAGCAGCTTAGGTACTATAGCGAATCAGCCCCAGCATTTT.

The CDR3 region is CASSGDKPVGGYTF. The CDR3 bases are TGTGCCAGCAGTGGGGACAAACCGGTGGGTGGCTACACCTTC. V and J are TRBV2 and TRBJ1-2; a weak D match, TRBD1 (6 bases). The CDR3 consists of 14 residues. V lost 4 bases to trimming and J lost 7 bases, with 16 bases between them. Germline V gene sequence: CDR1 SNHLY, CDR2 FYNNEI.

This clonotype was picked up many times. The rearrangement links TRBV28 to TRBJ2-3; maybe TRBD1 (5 bases). The CDR3 extends over 14 amino acids. The germline V gene encodes CDR1 MDHEN and CDR2 SYDVKM. V lost 5 bases and J lost 2, with 11 bases in between. The CDR3 DNA reads as TGTGCCAGCAGTCTAGACAGATTCACAGATACGCAGTATTTT. Encoded protein: CASSLDRFTDTQYF.

The chain has TRBV6-5 and TRBJ2-1, with a tentative D call TRBD2 (5 bases). The ends were cut back, 2 bases at V and 5 bases at J, with 16 bases in the middle. This CDR3 comprises 16 residues. The germline V gene encodes CDR1 MNHEY and CDR2 SVGAGI. The CDR3 DNA reads TGTGCCAGCAGTTACCGACTAAACCCGGACCACAATGAGCAGTTCTTC. It specifies CASSYRLNPDHNEQFF.

This clonotype was seen more than once but under ten times. The V call is TRBV4-3, the J call TRBJ2-3, with D perhaps TRBD2 (6 bases). V lost 4 bases to trimming and J lost 5 bases, with 16 bases between them. The CDR3 totals 15 residues. The germline CDR1 and CDR2 sequences are LGHNA and YSLEER. The CDR3 spells CASSLTSPARDTQYF. The DNA for the CDR3 is TGCGCCAGCAGCCTCACTAGCCCGGCCAGAGATACGCAGTATTTT.

Regarding this clonotype: Because the CDR3 is missing its conserved closing phenylalanine or tryptophan, this is likely a read error. No DNA is shown, since the ends of the CDR3 on it are uncertain; the CDR3 is the one TCRdb lists. The chain recombines TRBV7-6 with TRBJ1-2; the D call TRBD1 from the table was never checked on the DNA. A total of 14 residues make up the CDR3, ends included. Germline V lookup: CDR1 SGHVS, CDR2 FNYEAQ. The CDR3: CASTQDPGALGYTL.